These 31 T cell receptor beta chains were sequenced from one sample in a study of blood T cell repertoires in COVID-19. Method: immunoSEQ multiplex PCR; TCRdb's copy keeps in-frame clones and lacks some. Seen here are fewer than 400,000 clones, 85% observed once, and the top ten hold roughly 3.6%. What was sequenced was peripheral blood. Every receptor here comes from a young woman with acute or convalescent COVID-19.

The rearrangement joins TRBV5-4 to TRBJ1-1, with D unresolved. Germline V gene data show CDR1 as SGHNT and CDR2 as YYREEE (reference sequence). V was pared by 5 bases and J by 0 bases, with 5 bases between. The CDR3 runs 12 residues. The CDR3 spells CASSHLNTEAFF. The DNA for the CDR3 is TGTGCCAGCAGTCACTTGAACACTGAAGCTTTCTTT.

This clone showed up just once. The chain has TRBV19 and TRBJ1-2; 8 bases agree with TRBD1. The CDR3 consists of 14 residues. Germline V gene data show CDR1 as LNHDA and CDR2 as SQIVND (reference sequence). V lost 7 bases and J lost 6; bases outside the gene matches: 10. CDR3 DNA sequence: TGTGCCAGTACCGAGAGCGGCAGGGGGCATGGCTACACCTTC. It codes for CASTESGRGHGYTF. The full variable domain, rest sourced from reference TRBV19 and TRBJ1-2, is DGGITQSPKYLFRKEGQNVTLSCEQNLNHDAMYWYRQDPGQGLRLIYYSQIVNDFQKGDIAEGYSVSREKKESFPLTVTSAQKNPTAFYLCASTESGRGHGYTFGSGTRLTVV.

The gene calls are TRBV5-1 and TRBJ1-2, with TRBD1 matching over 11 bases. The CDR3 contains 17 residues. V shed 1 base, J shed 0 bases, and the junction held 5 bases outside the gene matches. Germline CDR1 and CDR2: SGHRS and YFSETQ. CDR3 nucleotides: TGCGCCAGCAGCTTGACCGGGACAGGGGGGGCTAACTATGGCTACACCTTC. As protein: CASSLTGTGGANYGYTF.

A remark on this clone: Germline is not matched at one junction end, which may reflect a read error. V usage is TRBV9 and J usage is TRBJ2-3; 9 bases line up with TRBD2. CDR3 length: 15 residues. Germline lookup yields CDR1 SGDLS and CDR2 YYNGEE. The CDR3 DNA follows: TGTGCCAGCAGCGTAGAAGCGGGGGGCACGGATACGCAGTATTTT. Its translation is CASSVEAGGTDTQYF.

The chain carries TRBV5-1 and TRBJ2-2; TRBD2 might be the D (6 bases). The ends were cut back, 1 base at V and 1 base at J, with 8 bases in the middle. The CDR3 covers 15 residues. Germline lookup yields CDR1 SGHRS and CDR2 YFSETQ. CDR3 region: CASSLPRGNTGELFF. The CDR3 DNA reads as TGCGCCAGCAGCTTGCCGCGGGGGAACACCGGGGAGCTGTTTTTT.

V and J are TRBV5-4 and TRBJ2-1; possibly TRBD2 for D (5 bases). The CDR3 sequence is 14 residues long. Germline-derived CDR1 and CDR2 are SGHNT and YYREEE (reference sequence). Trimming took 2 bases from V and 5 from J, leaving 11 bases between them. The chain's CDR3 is CASSLSAEHNEQFF. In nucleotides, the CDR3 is TGTGCCAGCAGCTTATCAGCGGAGCACAATGAGCAGTTCTTC. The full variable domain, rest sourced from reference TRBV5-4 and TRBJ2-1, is ETGVTQSPTHLIKTRGQQVTLRCSSQSGHNTVSWYQQALGQGPQFIFQYYREEENGRGNFPPRFSGLQFPNYSSELNVNALELDDSALYLCASSLSAEHNEQFFGPGTRLTVL.

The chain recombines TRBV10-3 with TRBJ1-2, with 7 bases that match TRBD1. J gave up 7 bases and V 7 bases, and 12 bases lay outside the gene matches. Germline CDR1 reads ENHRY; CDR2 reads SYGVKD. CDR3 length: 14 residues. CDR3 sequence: CAIMPGGQDGGYTF. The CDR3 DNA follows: TGTGCCATCATGCCAGGGGGTCAGGATGGTGGCTACACCTTC.

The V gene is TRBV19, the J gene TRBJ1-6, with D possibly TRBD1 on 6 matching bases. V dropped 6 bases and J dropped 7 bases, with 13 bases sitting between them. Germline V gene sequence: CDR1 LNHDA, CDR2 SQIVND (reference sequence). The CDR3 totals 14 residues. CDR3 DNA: TGTGCCAGTAGCGTGGAAGGGACAAATTCACCCCTCCACTTT. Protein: CASSVEGTNSPLHF.

This CDR3 is CASSQDVRQPQHF. In DNA, the CDR3 is TGTGCCAGCAGCCAAGATGTCCGTCAGCCCCAGCATTTT. V is TRBV4-2 and J is TRBJ1-5; D gene uncertain. The CDR3 extends over 13 amino acids. Germline CDR1 is LGHNA and CDR2 is YNFKEQ. Trimming shortened V by 0 bases and J by 6 bases, and 6 bases separated the two germline ends.

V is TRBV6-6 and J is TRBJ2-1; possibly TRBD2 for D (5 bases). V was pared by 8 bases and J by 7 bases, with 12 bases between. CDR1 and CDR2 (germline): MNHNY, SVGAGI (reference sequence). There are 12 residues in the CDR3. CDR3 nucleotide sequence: TGTGCCAGCGGAGAGGGATGGAATGAGCAGTTCTTC. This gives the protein CASGEGWNEQFF.

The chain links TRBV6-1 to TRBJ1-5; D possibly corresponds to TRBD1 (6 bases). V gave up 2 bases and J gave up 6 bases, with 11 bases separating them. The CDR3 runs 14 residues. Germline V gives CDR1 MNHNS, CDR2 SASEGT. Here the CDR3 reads CASSERQGSQPQHF. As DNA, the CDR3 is TGTGCCAGCAGTGAACGGCAGGGGAGTCAGCCCCAGCATTTT.

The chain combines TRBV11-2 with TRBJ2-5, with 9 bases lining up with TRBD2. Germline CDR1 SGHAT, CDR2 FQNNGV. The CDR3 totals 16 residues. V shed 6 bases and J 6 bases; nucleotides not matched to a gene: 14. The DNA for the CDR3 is TGTGCCAGCAGGAAAAGATCCGGGACTAGCATGCAGACCCAGTACTTC. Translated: CASRKRSGTSMQTQYF.

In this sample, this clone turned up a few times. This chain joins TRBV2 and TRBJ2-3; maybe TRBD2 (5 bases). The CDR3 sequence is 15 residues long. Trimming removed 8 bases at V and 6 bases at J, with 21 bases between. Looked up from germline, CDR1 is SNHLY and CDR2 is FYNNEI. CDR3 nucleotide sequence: TGTGCCAGCCTAGGCCCGGGGTACGAGAGGGATACGCAGTATTTT. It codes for CASLGPGYERDTQYF.

The CDR3: CASSMNSGAPYEQYF. CDR3 nucleotide sequence: TGTGCCAGTAGTATGAACAGCGGGGCCCCCTACGAGCAGTACTTC. The gene calls are TRBV19 and TRBJ2-7; 7 nucleotides align to TRBD2. CDR1 is LNHDA, CDR2 SQIVND, per germline (reference sequence). V lost 3 bases and J lost 2; bases outside the gene matches: 7. CDR3 length equals 15 residues.

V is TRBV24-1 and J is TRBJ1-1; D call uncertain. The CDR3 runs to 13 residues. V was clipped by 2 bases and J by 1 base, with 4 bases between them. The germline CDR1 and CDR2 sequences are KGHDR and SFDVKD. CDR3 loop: CATSDSENTEAFF. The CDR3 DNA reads TGTGCCACCAGTGATTCAGAGAACACTGAAGCTTTCTTT.

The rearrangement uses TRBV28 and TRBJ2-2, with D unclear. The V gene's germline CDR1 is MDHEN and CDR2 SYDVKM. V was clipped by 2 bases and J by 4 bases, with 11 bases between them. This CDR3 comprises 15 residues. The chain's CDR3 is CASSLNPPGTGELFF. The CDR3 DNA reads TGTGCCAGCAGTTTAAACCCTCCAGGCACCGGGGAGCTGTTTTTT.

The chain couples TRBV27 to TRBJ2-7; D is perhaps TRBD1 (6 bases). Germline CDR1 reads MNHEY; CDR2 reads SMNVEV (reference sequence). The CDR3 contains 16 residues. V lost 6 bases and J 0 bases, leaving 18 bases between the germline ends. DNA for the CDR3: TGTGCCAGCAGAGCCCGGACAGACTTGAGCTCCTACGAGCAGTACTTC. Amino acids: CASRARTDLSSYEQYF.

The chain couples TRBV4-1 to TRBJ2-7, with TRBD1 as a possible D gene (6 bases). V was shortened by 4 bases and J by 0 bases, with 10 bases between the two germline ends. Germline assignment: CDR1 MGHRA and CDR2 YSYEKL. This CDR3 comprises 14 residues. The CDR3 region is CASSPDRLSYEQYF. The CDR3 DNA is TGCGCCAGCAGCCCGGACAGACTCTCCTACGAGCAGTACTTC.

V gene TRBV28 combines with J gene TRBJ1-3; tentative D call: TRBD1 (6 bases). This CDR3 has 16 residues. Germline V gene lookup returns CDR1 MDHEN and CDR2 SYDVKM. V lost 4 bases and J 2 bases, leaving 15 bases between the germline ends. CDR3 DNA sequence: TGTGCCAGCAGTTCACTAACAGGGTCCACTGGAAACACCATATATTTT. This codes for CASSSLTGSTGNTIYF.

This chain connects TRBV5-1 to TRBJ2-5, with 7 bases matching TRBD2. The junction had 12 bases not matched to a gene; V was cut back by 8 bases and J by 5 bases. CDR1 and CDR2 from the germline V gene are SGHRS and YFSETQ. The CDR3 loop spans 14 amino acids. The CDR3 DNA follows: TGCGCCAGTGCCTTAGCGGGCCCCCGGGAGACCCAGTACTTC. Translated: CASALAGPRETQYF. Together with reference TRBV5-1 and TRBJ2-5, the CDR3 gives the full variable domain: KAGVTQTPRYLIKTRGQQVTLSCSPISGHRSVSWYQQTPGQGLQFLFEYFSETQRNKGNFPGRFSGRQFSNSRSEMNVSTLELGDSALYLCASALAGPRETQYFGPGTRLLVL.

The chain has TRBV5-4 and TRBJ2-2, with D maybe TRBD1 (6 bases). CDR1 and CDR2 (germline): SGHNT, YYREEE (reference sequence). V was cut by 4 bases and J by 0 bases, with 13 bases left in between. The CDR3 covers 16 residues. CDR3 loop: CASSRRDTSNTGELFF. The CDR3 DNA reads TGTGCCAGCAGCCGTCGGGACACCTCGAACACCGGGGAGCTGTTTTTT.

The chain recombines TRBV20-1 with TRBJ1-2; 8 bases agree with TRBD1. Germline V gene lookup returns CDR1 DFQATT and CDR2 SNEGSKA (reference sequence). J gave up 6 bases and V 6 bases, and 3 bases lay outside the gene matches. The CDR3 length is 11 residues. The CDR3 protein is CSAPTGDGYTF. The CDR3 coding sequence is TGCAGTGCCCCGACAGGGGATGGCTACACCTTC.

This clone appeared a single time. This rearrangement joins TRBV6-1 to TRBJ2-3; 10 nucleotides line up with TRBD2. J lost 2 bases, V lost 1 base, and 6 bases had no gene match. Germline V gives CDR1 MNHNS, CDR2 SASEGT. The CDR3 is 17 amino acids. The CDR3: CASSEVVAGGSTDTQYF. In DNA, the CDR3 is TGTGCCAGCAGTGAAGTGGTAGCGGGGGGATCCACAGATACGCAGTATTTT.

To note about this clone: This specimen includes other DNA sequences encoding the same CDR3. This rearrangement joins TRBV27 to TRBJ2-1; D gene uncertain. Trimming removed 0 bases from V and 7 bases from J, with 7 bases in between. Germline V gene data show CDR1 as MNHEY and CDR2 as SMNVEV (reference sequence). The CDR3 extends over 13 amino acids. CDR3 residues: CASSLSRLNEQFF. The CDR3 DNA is TGTGCCAGCAGTTTATCGAGGCTAAATGAGCAGTTCTTC.

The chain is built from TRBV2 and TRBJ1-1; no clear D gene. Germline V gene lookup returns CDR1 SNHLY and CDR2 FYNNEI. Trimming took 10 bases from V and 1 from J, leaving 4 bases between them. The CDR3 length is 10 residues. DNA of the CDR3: TGTGCCACCCGGAACACTGAAGCTTTCTTT. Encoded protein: CATRNTEAFF. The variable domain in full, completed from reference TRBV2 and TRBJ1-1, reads EPEVTQTPSHQVTQMGQEVILRCVPISNHLYFYWYRQILGQKVEFLVSFYNNEISEKSEIFDDQFSVERPDGSNFTLKIRSTKLEDSAMYFCATRNTEAFFGQGTRLTVV.

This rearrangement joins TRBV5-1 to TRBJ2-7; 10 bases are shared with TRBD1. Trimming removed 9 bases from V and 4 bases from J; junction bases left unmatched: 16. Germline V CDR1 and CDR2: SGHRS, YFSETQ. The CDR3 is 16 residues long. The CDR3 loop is CATSRAPGQGHYEQYF. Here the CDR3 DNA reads TGCGCCACCTCAAGGGCCCCGGGACAGGGGCATTACGAGCAGTACTTC.

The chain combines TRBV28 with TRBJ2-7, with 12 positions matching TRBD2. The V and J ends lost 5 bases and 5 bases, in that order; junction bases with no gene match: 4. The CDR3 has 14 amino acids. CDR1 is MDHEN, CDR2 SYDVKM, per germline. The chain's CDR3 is CASSPRLAGDEQYF. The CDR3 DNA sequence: TGTGCCAGCAGTCCTCGACTAGCGGGAGACGAGCAGTACTTC.

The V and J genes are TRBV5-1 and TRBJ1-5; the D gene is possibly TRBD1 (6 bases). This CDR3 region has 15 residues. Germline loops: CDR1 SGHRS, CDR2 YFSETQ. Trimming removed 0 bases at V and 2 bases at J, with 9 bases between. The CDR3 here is CASSLGAGGNQPQHF. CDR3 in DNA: TGCGCCAGCAGCTTGGGGGCAGGGGGCAATCAGCCCCAGCATTTT.

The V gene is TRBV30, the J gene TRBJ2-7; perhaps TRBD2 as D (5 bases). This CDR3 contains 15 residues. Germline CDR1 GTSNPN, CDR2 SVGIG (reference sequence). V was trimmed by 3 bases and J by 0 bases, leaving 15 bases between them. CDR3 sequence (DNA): TGTGCCTGGAGCCTACTGAGAGGGTTCTCCTACGAGCAGTACTTC. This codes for CAWSLLRGFSYEQYF.

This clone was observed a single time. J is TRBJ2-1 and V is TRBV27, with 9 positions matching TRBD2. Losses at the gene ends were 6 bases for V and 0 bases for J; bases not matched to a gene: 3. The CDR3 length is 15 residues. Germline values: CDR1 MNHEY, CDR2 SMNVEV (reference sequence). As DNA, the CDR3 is TGTGCCAGCAGGACTAGCGGTAACTCCTACAATGAGCAGTTCTTC. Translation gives CASRTSGNSYNEQFF.

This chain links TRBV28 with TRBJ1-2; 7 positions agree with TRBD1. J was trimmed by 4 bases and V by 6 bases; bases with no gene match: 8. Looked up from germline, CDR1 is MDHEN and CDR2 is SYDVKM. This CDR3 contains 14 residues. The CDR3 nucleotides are TGTGCCAGCAGCAGGACAGGACCATCCTATGGCTACACCTTC. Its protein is CASSRTGPSYGYTF.